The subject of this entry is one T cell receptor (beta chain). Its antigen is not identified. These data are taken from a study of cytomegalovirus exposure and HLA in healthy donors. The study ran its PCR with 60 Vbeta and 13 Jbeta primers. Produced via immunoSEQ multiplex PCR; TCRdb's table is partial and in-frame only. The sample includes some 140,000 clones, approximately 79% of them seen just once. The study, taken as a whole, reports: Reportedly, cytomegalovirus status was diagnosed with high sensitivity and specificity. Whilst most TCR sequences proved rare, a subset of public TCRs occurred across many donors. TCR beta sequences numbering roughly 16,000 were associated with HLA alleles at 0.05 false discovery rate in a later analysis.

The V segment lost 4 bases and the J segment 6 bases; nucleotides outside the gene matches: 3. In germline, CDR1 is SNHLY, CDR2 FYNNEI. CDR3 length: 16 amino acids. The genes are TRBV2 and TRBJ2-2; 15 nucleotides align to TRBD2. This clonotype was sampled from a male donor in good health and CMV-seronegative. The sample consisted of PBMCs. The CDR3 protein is CASSAGLAGGSGELFF. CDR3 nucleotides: TGTGCCAGCAGTGCTGGACTAGCGGGGGGGTCCGGGGAGCTGTTTTTT.